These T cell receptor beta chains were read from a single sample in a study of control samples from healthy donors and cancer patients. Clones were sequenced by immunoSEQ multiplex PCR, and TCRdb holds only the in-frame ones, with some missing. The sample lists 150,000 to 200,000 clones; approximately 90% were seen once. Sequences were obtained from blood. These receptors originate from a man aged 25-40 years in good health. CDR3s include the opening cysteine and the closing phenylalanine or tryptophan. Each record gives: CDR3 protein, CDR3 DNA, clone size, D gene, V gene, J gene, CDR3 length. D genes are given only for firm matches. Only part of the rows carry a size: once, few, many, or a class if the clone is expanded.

CDR3: CASSYSDPRSQPQHF; DNA: TGCGCCAGCAGCTACTCCGATCCTCGAAGTCAGCCCCAGCATTTT; size: .; D: .; V: TRBV5-1; J: TRBJ1-5; length: 15
CDR3: CASSATSPSYEQYF; DNA: TGCGCCAGCAGTGCGACTTCGCCATCCTACGAGCAGTACTTC; size: .; D: .; V: TRBV10-1; J: TRBJ2-7; length: 14
CDR3: CASSQEYPGYEQYF; DNA: TGCGCCAGCAGCCAAGAATATCCAGGGTACGAGCAGTACTTC; size: .; D: .; V: TRBV4-1; J: TRBJ2-7; length: 14
CDR3: CASSQADGYGAFF; DNA: TGCGCCAGCAGCCAAGCTGACGGCTACGGGGCTTTCTTT; size: .; D: .; V: TRBV4-1; J: TRBJ1-1; length: 13
CDR3: CASSQSSGRTDTQYF; DNA: TGTGCCAGCAGCCAGTCGAGCGGCCGCACAGATACGCAGTATTTT; size: .; D: .; V: TRBV3-1/TRBV3-2; J: TRBJ2-3; length: 15
CDR3: CASSLSRGLGMGLREGDTQYF; DNA: TGCGCCAGCAGCTTGTCTAGAGGTCTTGGAATGGGGCTTCGGGAGGGAGATACGCAGTATTTT; size: .; D: TRBD2; V: TRBV5-1; J: TRBJ2-3; length: 21
CDR3: CASSLTLADPNSPLHF; DNA: TGTGCCAGCAGCTTGACGTTGGCCGATCCGAATTCACCCCTCCACTTT; size: few; D: .; V: TRBV5-6; J: TRBJ1-6; length: 16
CDR3: CASSPQPVRNTQYF; DNA: TGTGCCAGCAGTCCCCAACCGGTTAGGAATACGCAGTATTTT; size: .; D: .; V: TRBV28; J: TRBJ2-3; length: 14
CDR3: CSASENSPLHF; DNA: TGCAGTGCTAGCGAGAATTCACCCCTCCACTTT; size: .; D: .; V: TRBV20-1; J: TRBJ1-6; length: 11
CDR3: CAGGVTNTGELFF; DNA: TGTGCTGGGGGTGTCACGAACACCGGGGAGCTGTTTTTT; size: .; D: .; V: TRBV12-5; J: TRBJ2-2; length: 13
CDR3: CASSVGRANTEAFF; DNA: TGCGCCAGCAGCGTGGGACGGGCCAACACTGAAGCTTTCTTT; size: .; D: .; V: TRBV5-1; J: TRBJ1-1; length: 14
CDR3: CASSLAGGVTDTQYF; DNA: TGTGCCAGCAGCTTGGCAGGGGGCGTCACAGATACGCAGTATTTT; size: .; D: TRBD1; V: TRBV5-4; J: TRBJ2-3; length: 15
CDR3: CASSPTFGQGVGQPQHF; DNA: TGTGCCAGCAGCCCAACCTTCGGACAGGGGGTAGGTCAGCCCCAGCATTTT; size: .; D: TRBD1; V: TRBV28; J: TRBJ1-5; length: 17